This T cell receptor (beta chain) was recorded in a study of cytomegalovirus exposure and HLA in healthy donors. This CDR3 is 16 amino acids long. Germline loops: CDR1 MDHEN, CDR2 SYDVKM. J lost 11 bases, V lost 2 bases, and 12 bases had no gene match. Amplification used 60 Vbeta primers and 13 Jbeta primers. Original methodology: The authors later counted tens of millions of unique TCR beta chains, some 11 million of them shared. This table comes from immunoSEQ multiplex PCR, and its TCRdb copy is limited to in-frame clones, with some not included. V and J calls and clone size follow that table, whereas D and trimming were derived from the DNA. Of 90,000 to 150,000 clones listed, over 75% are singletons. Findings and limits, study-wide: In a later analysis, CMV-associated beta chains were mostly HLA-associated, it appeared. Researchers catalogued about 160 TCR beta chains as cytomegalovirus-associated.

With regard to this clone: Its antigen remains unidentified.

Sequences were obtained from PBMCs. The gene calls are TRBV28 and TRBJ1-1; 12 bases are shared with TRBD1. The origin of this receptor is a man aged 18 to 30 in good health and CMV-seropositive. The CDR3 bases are TGTGCCAGCAGTTTAATAGCGGGACAGGGGGCAGTAAGGGCTTTCTTT. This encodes CASSLIAGQGAVRAFF.